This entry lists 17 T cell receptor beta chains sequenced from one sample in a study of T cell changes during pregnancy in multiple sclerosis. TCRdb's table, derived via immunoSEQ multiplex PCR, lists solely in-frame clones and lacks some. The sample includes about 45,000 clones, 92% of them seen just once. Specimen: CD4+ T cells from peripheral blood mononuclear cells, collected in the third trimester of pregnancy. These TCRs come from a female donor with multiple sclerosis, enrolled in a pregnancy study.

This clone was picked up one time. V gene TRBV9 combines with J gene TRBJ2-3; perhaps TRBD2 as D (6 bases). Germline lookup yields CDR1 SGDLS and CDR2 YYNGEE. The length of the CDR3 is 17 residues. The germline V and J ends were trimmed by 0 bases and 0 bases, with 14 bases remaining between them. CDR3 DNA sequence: TGTGCCAGCAGCGTAGAATCGGCGGGACCTAGCACAGATACGCAGTATTTT. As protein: CASSVESAGPSTDTQYF.

CDR3 region: CASSLLAGGNEQFF. CDR3 nucleotide sequence: TGTGCCAGCAGCTTACTAGCGGGAGGGAATGAGCAGTTCTTC. The chain recombines TRBV11-3 with TRBJ2-1, with 12 bases that match TRBD2. Germline CDR1 reads SGHNT; CDR2 reads YENEEA. V was pared by 2 bases and J by 7 bases, with 0 bases of the junction left unmatched. This CDR3 spans 14 amino acids. The complete variable domain, with remaining parts taken from reference TRBV11-3 and TRBJ2-1, reads EAGVVQSPRYKIIEKKQPVAFWCNPISGHNTLYWYLQNLGQGPELLIRYENEEAVDDSQLPKDRFSAERLKGVDSTLKIQPAELGDSAVYLCASSLLAGGNEQFFGPGTRLTVL.

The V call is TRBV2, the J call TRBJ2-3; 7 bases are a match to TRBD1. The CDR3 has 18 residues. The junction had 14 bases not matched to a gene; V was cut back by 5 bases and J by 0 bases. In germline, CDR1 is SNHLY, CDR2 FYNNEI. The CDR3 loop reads CASSPIPMDRRSTDTQYF. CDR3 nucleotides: TGTGCCAGCAGTCCCATACCTATGGACAGGAGAAGCACAGATACGCAGTATTTT.

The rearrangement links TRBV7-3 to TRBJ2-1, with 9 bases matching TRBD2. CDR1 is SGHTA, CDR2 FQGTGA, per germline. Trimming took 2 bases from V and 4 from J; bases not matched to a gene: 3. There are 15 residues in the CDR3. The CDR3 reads CASSLYSGSYNEQFF. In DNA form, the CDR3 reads TGTGCCAGCAGCTTATATAGCGGGAGTTACAATGAGCAGTTCTTC.

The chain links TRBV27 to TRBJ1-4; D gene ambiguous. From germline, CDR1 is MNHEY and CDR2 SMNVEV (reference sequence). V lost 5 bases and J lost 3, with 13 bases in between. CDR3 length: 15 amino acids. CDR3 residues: CASSPRGYANEKLFF. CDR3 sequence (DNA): TGTGCCAGCAGTCCCCGGGGTTATGCTAATGAAAAACTGTTTTTT. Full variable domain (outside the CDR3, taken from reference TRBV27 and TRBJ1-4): EAQVTQNPRYLITVTGKKLTVTCSQNMNHEYMSWYRQDPGLGLRQIYYSMNVEVTDKGDVPEGYKVSRKEKRNFPLILESPSPNQTSLYFCASSPRGYANEKLFFGSGTQLSVL.

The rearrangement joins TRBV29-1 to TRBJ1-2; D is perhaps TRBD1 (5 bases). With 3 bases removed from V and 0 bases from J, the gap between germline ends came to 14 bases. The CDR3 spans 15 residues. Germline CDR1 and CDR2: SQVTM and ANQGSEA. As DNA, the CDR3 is TGCAGCGTTGAGGGGACTCTGGGAGCTAACTATGGCTACACCTTC. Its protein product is CSVEGTLGANYGYTF.

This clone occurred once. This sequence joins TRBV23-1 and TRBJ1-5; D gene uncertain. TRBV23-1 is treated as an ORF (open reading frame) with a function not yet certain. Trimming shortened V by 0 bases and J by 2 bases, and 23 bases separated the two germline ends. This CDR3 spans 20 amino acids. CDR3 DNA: TGCGCCAGCAGTCAATCGAGGTTGACGGTGGAGGTGAGGGGCAATCAGCCCCAGCATTTT. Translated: CASSQSRLTVEVRGNQPQHF.

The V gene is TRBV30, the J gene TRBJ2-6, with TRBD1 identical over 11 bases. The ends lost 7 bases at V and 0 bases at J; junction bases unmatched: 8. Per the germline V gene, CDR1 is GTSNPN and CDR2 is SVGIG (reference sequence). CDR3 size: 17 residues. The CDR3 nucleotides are TGTGCCTCTATCGGGACAGGGGGATTCTCTGGGGCCAACGTCCTGACTTTC. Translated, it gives CASIGTGGFSGANVLTF.

The CDR3: CASSQDTRNEKLFF. In DNA form, the CDR3 reads TGCGCCAGCAGCCAAGACACTCGTAATGAAAAACTGTTTTTT. V gene TRBV5-1 combines with J gene TRBJ1-4, with D uncertain. The CDR3 extends over 14 amino acids. Trimming took off 4 bases at V and 4 bases at J, with 11 bases between the two ends. Germline CDR1 and CDR2: SGHRS and YFSETQ.

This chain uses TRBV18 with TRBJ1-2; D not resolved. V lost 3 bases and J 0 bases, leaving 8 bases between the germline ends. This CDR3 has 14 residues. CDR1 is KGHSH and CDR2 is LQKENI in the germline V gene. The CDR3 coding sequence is TGTGCCAGCTCACCGGGCACAACTAACTATGGCTACACCTTC. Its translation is CASSPGTTNYGYTF. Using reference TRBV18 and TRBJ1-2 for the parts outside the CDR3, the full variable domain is NAGVMQNPRHLVRRRGQEARLRCSPMKGHSHVYWYRQLPEEGLKFMVYLQKENIIDESGMPKERFSAEFPKEGPSILRIQQVVRGDSAAYFCASSPGTTNYGYTFGSGTRLTVV.

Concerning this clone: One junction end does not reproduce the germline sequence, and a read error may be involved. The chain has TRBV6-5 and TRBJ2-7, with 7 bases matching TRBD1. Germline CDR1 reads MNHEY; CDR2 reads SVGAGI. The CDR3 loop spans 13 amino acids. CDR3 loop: CVSTPAGGHEQYF. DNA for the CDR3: TGCGTAAGCACCCCGGCAGGGGGACACGAGCAGTACTTC.

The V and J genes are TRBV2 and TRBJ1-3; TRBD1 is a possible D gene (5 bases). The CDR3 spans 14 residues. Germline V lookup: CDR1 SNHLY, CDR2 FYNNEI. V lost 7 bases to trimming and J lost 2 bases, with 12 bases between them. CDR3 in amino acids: CASIGGLTGNTIYF. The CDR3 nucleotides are TGTGCCAGCATTGGGGGGTTAACTGGAAACACCATATATTTT.

The CDR3 is CASSRRLAGTPYNEQFF. The CDR3 coding sequence is TGTGCCAGCAGTCGCAGACTAGCGGGAACCCCCTACAATGAGCAGTTCTTC. The genes are TRBV27 and TRBJ2-1, with 11 bases aligning to TRBD2. J lost 2 bases, V lost 5 bases, and 8 bases had no gene match. Per the germline V gene, CDR1 is MNHEY and CDR2 is SMNVEV (reference sequence). This CDR3 has 17 amino acids.

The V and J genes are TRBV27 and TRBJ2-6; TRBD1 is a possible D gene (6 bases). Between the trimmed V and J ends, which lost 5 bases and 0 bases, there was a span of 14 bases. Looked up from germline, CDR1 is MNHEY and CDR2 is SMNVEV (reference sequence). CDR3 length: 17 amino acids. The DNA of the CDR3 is TGTGCCAGCAGTGATCCGGGACATGGCTCTGGGGCCAACGTCCTGACTTTC. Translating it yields CASSDPGHGSGANVLTF.

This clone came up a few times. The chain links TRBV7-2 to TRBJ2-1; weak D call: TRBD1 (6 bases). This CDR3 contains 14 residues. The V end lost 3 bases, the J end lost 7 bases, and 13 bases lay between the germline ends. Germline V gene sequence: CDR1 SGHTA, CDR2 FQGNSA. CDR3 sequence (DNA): TGTGCCAGCAGCTTGGGGGCCCAGGTGAATGAGCAGTTCTTC. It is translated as CASSLGAQVNEQFF.

CDR3 protein: CATSSALSGNTYEQYF. The CDR3 nucleotides are TGTGCCACCAGCAGTGCTCTTAGCGGGAATACCTACGAGCAGTACTTC. The chain is built from TRBV15 and TRBJ2-7; TRBD2 matches 8 bases. The CDR3 consists of 16 residues. The germline gives CDR1 LNHNV, CDR2 YYDKDF (reference sequence). After removal of 3 bases from V and 2 bases from J, the junction contained 9 bases not matched to a gene.

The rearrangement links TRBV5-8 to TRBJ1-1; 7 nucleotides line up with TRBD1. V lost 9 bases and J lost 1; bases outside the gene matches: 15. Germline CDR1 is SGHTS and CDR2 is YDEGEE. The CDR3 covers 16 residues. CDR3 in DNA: TGTGCCACCAGGAGAGCAGATAGGGGGCAGAACACTGAAGCTTTCTTT. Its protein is CATRRADRGQNTEAFF.